This is a list of T cell receptor beta chains from one sample in a study of T cells in Graves' hyperthyroidism and ophthalmopathy. Each CDR3 protein gets one entry after TCRdb re-called the multiplex PCR reads with MiXCR. The profile shows more than 300,000 distinct CDR3 sequences, approximately 14% of them singletons. Material: blood. Receptor source: a woman aged 55-75 years with Graves' hyperthyroidism. Both conserved end residues are part of each CDR3. Each record gives: J gene, clone size, D gene, V gene, CDR3 protein, CDR3 DNA. A D gene is named only where the DNA matches it firmly. Some rows have no size entry. The others give once, few or many, or a class for an expanded clone.

J gene: TRBJ2-3; clone size: many; D gene: NA; V gene: TRBV5-1; CDR3 protein: CASSGDSRTQYF; CDR3 DNA: TGCGCCAGCAGCGGCGACTCCCGTACGCAGTATTTT
J gene: TRBJ1-1; clone size: many; D gene: NA; V gene: TRBV9; CDR3 protein: CASSPRTGNTEAFF; CDR3 DNA: TGTGCCAGCAGCCCCAGGACGGGGAACACTGAAGCTTTCTTT
J gene: TRBJ2-7; clone size: few; D gene: NA; V gene: TRBV12-3/TRBV12-4; CDR3 protein: CASSLGAFEQYF; CDR3 DNA: TGTGCCAGCAGTTTAGGCGCCTTCGAGCAGTACTTC
J gene: TRBJ1-5; clone size: many; D gene: NA; V gene: TRBV12-3/TRBV12-4; CDR3 protein: CASRGSNQPQHF; CDR3 DNA: TGTGCTAGCAGGGGTAGCAATCAGCCCCAGCATTTT
J gene: TRBJ1-2; clone size: few; D gene: TRBD1; V gene: TRBV27; CDR3 protein: CASRGTGGFYGYTF; CDR3 DNA: TGTGCCAGCAGAGGGACAGGGGGATTCTATGGCTACACCTTC
J gene: TRBJ1-5; clone size: few; D gene: NA; V gene: TRBV30; CDR3 protein: CAWSVHSFNQPQHF; CDR3 DNA: TGTGCCTGGAGTGTACACTCTTTCAATCAGCCCCAGCATTTT
J gene: TRBJ1-2; clone size: many; D gene: NA; V gene: TRBV15; CDR3 protein: CATSRAAKNYGYTF; CDR3 DNA: TGTGCCACCAGCAGAGCGGCCAAAAACTATGGCTACACCTTC
J gene: TRBJ2-2; clone size: NA; D gene: NA; V gene: TRBV7-3; CDR3 protein: CASSSQLTGELFF; CDR3 DNA: TGTGCCAGCAGCTCCCAGTTGACCGGGGAGCTGTTTTTT
J gene: TRBJ1-2; clone size: NA; D gene: TRBD1; V gene: TRBV20-1; CDR3 protein: CSARITGVLDYTF; CDR3 DNA: TGCAGTGCTAGAATAACAGGGGTATTAGACTACACCTTC
J gene: TRBJ2-1; clone size: many; D gene: NA; V gene: TRBV3-1; CDR3 protein: CASSQDWNEQFF; CDR3 DNA: TGTGCCAGCAGCCAAGACTGGAATGAGCAGTTCTTC
J gene: TRBJ2-7; clone size: many; D gene: TRBD2; V gene: TRBV5-1; CDR3 protein: CASSTLAGGGEQYF; CDR3 DNA: TGCGCCAGCAGCACTCTAGCGGGAGGAGGCGAGCAGTACTTC
J gene: TRBJ2-5; clone size: many; D gene: NA; V gene: TRBV11-1; CDR3 protein: CASSSRAGETQYF; CDR3 DNA: TGTGCCAGCAGCTCGAGAGCGGGAGAGACCCAGTACTTC
J gene: TRBJ2-5; clone size: NA; D gene: NA; V gene: TRBV7-9; CDR3 protein: CASSLPNQETQCF; CDR3 DNA: TGTGCCAGCAGCTTACCTAATCAAGAGACCCAGTGCTTC
J gene: TRBJ2-5; clone size: many; D gene: TRBD2; V gene: TRBV11-3; CDR3 protein: CASSLGRSSGEQETQYF; CDR3 DNA: TGTGCCAGCAGCTTAGGAAGGTCTAGCGGGGAACAAGAGACCCAGTACTTC
J gene: TRBJ1-2; clone size: many; D gene: NA; V gene: TRBV24-1; CDR3 protein: CATSDSRGYTF; CDR3 DNA: TGTGCCACCAGTGACTCTAGAGGCTACACCTTC
J gene: TRBJ2-3; clone size: many; D gene: NA; V gene: TRBV12-3/TRBV12-4; CDR3 protein: CASSSLRDTQYF; CDR3 DNA: TGTGCCAGCAGTTCTTTAAGGGATACGCAGTATTTT
J gene: TRBJ2-3; clone size: NA; D gene: NA; V gene: TRBV27; CDR3 protein: CASSIKFRRGTDTQYF; CDR3 DNA: TGTGCCAGCAGTATAAAATTTCGCCGAGGCACAGATACGCAGTATTTT
J gene: TRBJ2-5; clone size: many; D gene: TRBD2; V gene: TRBV12-5; CDR3 protein: CASGSGLAGQETQYF; CDR3 DNA: TGTGCTAGTGGTTCGGGACTAGCAGGACAAGAGACCCAGTACTTC
J gene: TRBJ1-3; clone size: many; D gene: NA; V gene: TRBV5-1; CDR3 protein: CASSLHVGAAGNTIYF; CDR3 DNA: TGCGCCAGCAGCTTGCATGTCGGGGCAGCCGGAAACACCATATATTTT
J gene: TRBJ1-1; clone size: few; D gene: NA; V gene: TRBV19; CDR3 protein: CASRTLLRGLRPNTEAFF; CDR3 DNA: TGTGCCAGTAGAACCCTTCTCCGGGGCCTCAGACCGAACACTGAAGCTTTCTTT
J gene: TRBJ2-1; clone size: many; D gene: NA; V gene: TRBV7-9; CDR3 protein: CASSLAELLTGEQFF; CDR3 DNA: TGTGCCAGCAGCTTAGCAGAGTTGCTAACTGGAGAGCAGTTCTTC
J gene: TRBJ1-4; clone size: many; D gene: NA; V gene: TRBV2; CDR3 protein: CASSIQGAGEKLFF; CDR3 DNA: TGTGCCAGCAGTATACAGGGCGCTGGAGAAAAACTGTTTTTT
J gene: TRBJ2-5; clone size: many; D gene: TRBD1; V gene: TRBV5-5; CDR3 protein: CASSFQGARETQYF; CDR3 DNA: TGTGCCAGCAGCTTTCAGGGGGCGCGGGAGACCCAGTACTTC
J gene: TRBJ2-5; clone size: NA; D gene: NA; V gene: TRBV7-2; CDR3 protein: CASSLIQWETQYF; CDR3 DNA: TGTGCCAGCAGCTTAATACAGTGGGAGACCCAGTACTTC
J gene: TRBJ2-1; clone size: many; D gene: NA; V gene: TRBV27; CDR3 protein: CASYPTGSNEQFF; CDR3 DNA: TGTGCCAGCTATCCCACAGGGTCCAATGAGCAGTTCTTC
J gene: TRBJ1-1; clone size: few; D gene: NA; V gene: TRBV24-1; CDR3 protein: CAQQGGRVTEAFF; CDR3 DNA: TGTGCCCAACAGGGAGGGAGGGTCACTGAAGCTTTCTTT
J gene: TRBJ2-2; clone size: NA; D gene: NA; V gene: TRBV29-1; CDR3 protein: CSVAAATGELFF; CDR3 DNA: TGCAGCGTTGCGGCAGCCACCGGGGAGCTGTTTTTT
J gene: TRBJ2-7; clone size: many; D gene: NA; V gene: TRBV28; CDR3 protein: CASSLASSSYEQYF; CDR3 DNA: TGTGCCAGCAGTTTGGCGTCTAGCTCCTACGAGCAGTACTTC
J gene: TRBJ1-1; clone size: many; D gene: TRBD1; V gene: TRBV5-5; CDR3 protein: CASSSPTGEFAFF; CDR3 DNA: TGTGCCAGCAGTTCCCCGACAGGGGAGTTTGCTTTCTTT
J gene: TRBJ2-1; clone size: NA; D gene: TRBD2; V gene: TRBV3-1; CDR3 protein: CASSQEMTSLYNEQFF; CDR3 DNA: TGTGCCAGCAGCCAAGAGATGACTAGCCTTTACAATGAGCAGTTCTTC
J gene: TRBJ2-3; clone size: NA; D gene: NA; V gene: TRBV11-2; CDR3 protein: CASSLVGGGADTQYF; CDR3 DNA: TGTGCCAGCAGCTTAGTAGGGGGGGGCGCAGATACGCAGTATTTT
J gene: TRBJ2-7; clone size: many; D gene: TRBD1; V gene: TRBV7-9; CDR3 protein: CASSLGRGQGVDEQYF; CDR3 DNA: TGTGCCAGCAGCTTAGGACGGGGACAGGGTGTCGACGAGCAGTACTTC
J gene: TRBJ2-2; clone size: many; D gene: NA; V gene: TRBV7-2; CDR3 protein: CASSLVSGPESSGELFF; CDR3 DNA: TGTGCCAGCAGCTTAGTCAGCGGGCCAGAGAGTTCCGGGGAGCTGTTTTTT
J gene: TRBJ1-1; clone size: NA; D gene: TRBD1; V gene: TRBV12-3/TRBV12-4; CDR3 protein: CASRGTGVGDTEAFF; CDR3 DNA: TGTGCCAGCAGGGGCACAGGGGTTGGGGACACTGAAGCTTTCTTT
J gene: TRBJ2-3; clone size: many; D gene: NA; V gene: TRBV2; CDR3 protein: CASSSMFTDTQYF; CDR3 DNA: TGTGCCAGCAGCTCCATGTTCACAGATACGCAGTATTTT
J gene: TRBJ2-1; clone size: many; D gene: TRBD2; V gene: TRBV18; CDR3 protein: CASSPTGGSHNEQFF; CDR3 DNA: TGTGCCAGCTCACCCACGGGAGGTAGCCACAATGAGCAGTTCTTC
J gene: TRBJ1-5; clone size: many; D gene: NA; V gene: TRBV10-3; CDR3 protein: CAISAGRNQPQHF; CDR3 DNA: TGTGCCATCAGTGCTGGTCGGAATCAGCCCCAGCATTTT
J gene: TRBJ1-5; clone size: many; D gene: NA; V gene: TRBV29-1; CDR3 protein: CSVVAGDNQPQHF; CDR3 DNA: TGCAGCGTTGTTGCCGGGGACAATCAGCCCCAGCATTTT
J gene: TRBJ2-3; clone size: NA; D gene: TRBD1; V gene: TRBV3-1; CDR3 protein: CASSSQGVTDTQYF; CDR3 DNA: TGTGCCAGCAGTAGCCAGGGGGTGACAGATACGCAGTATTTT
J gene: TRBJ2-7; clone size: many; D gene: NA; V gene: TRBV5-1; CDR3 protein: CASSSLPGRRGLYEQYF; CDR3 DNA: TGCGCCAGCAGCTCGCTCCCGGGACGAAGAGGGCTCTACGAGCAGTACTTC
J gene: TRBJ2-1; clone size: NA; D gene: TRBD2; V gene: TRBV5-4; CDR3 protein: CASSLGTTGTSGPQFF; CDR3 DNA: TGTGCCAGCAGCTTGGGCACGACTGGGACTAGCGGGCCCCAGTTCTTC
J gene: TRBJ2-2; clone size: many; D gene: NA; V gene: TRBV11-2; CDR3 protein: CASSLSRGSDTGELFF; CDR3 DNA: TGTGCCAGCAGCTTAAGCAGGGGATCTGACACCGGGGAGCTGTTTTTT
J gene: TRBJ2-1; clone size: many; D gene: TRBD2; V gene: TRBV3-1; CDR3 protein: CASSQALAGGPYEQFF; CDR3 DNA: TGTGCCAGCAGCCAAGCCCTAGCGGGAGGGCCCTATGAGCAGTTCTTC
J gene: TRBJ2-1; clone size: few; D gene: TRBD2; V gene: TRBV9; CDR3 protein: CASSVGVLGEGRYNEQFF; CDR3 DNA: TGTGCCAGCAGCGTAGGCGTCTTGGGGGAGGGCCGTTACAATGAGCAGTTCTTC
J gene: TRBJ2-3; clone size: many; D gene: TRBD2; V gene: TRBV10-3; CDR3 protein: CAISDGLAGGTDTQYF; CDR3 DNA: TGTGCCATCAGTGATGGGCTAGCGGGAGGCACAGATACGCAGTATTTT
J gene: TRBJ1-5; clone size: many; D gene: NA; V gene: TRBV18; CDR3 protein: CASSPPNGPQHF; CDR3 DNA: TGTGCCAGCTCACCCCCGAACGGGCCCCAGCATTTT
J gene: TRBJ2-3; clone size: many; D gene: TRBD2; V gene: TRBV2; CDR3 protein: CASNLLAGETDTQYF; CDR3 DNA: TGTGCCAGCAACTTACTAGCGGGAGAAACTGATACGCAGTATTTT
J gene: TRBJ2-5; clone size: NA; D gene: TRBD1; V gene: TRBV4-1; CDR3 protein: CASSSETGFQETQYF; CDR3 DNA: TGCGCCAGCAGCTCCGAGACAGGGTTTCAAGAGACCCAGTACTTC
J gene: TRBJ1-1; clone size: NA; D gene: NA; V gene: TRBV7-9; CDR3 protein: CASGGGPGLDIEAFF; CDR3 DNA: TGTGCCAGCGGAGGGGGGCCCGGGTTGGACATAGAAGCTTTCTTT
J gene: TRBJ2-7; clone size: many; D gene: NA; V gene: TRBV12-3/TRBV12-4; CDR3 protein: CASTTRPRDTYEQYF; CDR3 DNA: TGTGCCAGCACCACCAGGCCCAGGGATACCTACGAGCAGTACTTC
J gene: TRBJ2-1; clone size: NA; D gene: TRBD1; V gene: TRBV20-1; CDR3 protein: CGAQSGTGGANEQFF; CDR3 DNA: TGCGGTGCTCAATCCGGGACAGGGGGCGCGAATGAGCAGTTCTTC
J gene: TRBJ2-2; clone size: many; D gene: TRBD2; V gene: TRBV19; CDR3 protein: CASSPAGTSGIGSDRELFF; CDR3 DNA: TGTGCCAGTAGTCCGGCCGGGACTAGCGGGATAGGGTCTGACAGGGAGCTGTTTTTT
J gene: TRBJ2-7; clone size: NA; D gene: TRBD1; V gene: TRBV7-3; CDR3 protein: CASSLTGTGVFEQYF; CDR3 DNA: TGTGCCAGCAGCTTGACCGGGACAGGGGTATTCGAGCAGTACTTC
J gene: TRBJ2-5; clone size: many; D gene: TRBD2; V gene: TRBV6-2/TRBV6-3; CDR3 protein: CASSWGSGSQETQYF; CDR3 DNA: TGTGCCAGCAGTTGGGGTAGCGGGAGCCAAGAGACCCAGTACTTC
J gene: TRBJ2-2; clone size: many; D gene: NA; V gene: TRBV30; CDR3 protein: CAWSQGTNTGELFF; CDR3 DNA: TGTGCCTGGAGTCAGGGCACGAACACCGGGGAGCTGTTTTTT
J gene: TRBJ2-7; clone size: NA; D gene: TRBD1; V gene: TRBV6-9; CDR3 protein: CASSYNKGTGGAYEQYF; CDR3 DNA: TGTGCCAGCAGTTACAATAAGGGGACAGGGGGAGCGTACGAGCAGTACTTC
J gene: TRBJ1-2; clone size: many; D gene: NA; V gene: TRBV3-1; CDR3 protein: CASSPYNWGYGYTF; CDR3 DNA: TGTGCCAGCAGCCCGTACAATTGGGGCTATGGCTACACCTTC